Sequencing of this T cell receptor (beta chain) was carried out in a study of blood T cell repertoires in COVID-19 (dated by TCRdb to about 2020). Notes on the research overall: Samples covering the acute and convalescent phases of COVID-19 were provided by collaborators in the United States, Italy and Spain. The prospective study material was composed of cDNA or gDNA derived from T cells, B-cell-depleted T cells, or PBMCs. Deeply sampled blood TCRbeta repertoires from subjects exposed to, actively infected with, or recovered from COVID-19 were included in the dataset. The repertoires were made available in a free public database intended to serve as a resource for research on the immune response to SARS-CoV-2. The samples were drawn from the first 160 participants of the ongoing ImmuneRACE study and from over 950 subjects provided by 6 global collaborators. The sample metadata nearly always contained a de-identified subject ID, COVID-19 status, age in years and sex. HLA class I and class II types, where available, came from metadata supplied by the sample provider rather than from assay-based typing.

Comments on this clone: Its cognate antigen has yet to be identified. There are no base qualities to consult, and no much larger clone falls within one base.

TCRbeta CDR3 regions were amplified from genomic DNA by means of the immunoSEQ Assay, a bias-controlled multiplex PCR. The study's processing was this. The number of nucleated cells in each sample was estimated from the amplification of reference gene primers within the assay. Sequence reads were collapsed and filtered to measure the absolute abundance of every unique TCRbeta CDR3 rearrangement. For each sample, productive Simpson clonality was calculated by taking the square root of Simpson's diversity index across productive rearrangements. TCRdb limited this immuneACCESS table to in-frame rearrangements with V and J called. A share of clones is missing; checked studies link under half to unresolved V genes, and the rest is unexplained. V, J and clone size derive from that table, while D and trimming were established from the DNA sequence. Counted in this sample were about 130,000 clones; approximately 82% of them appeared once. The biggest ten clones account for about 9.6% of the sample.

The paper as a whole reports these results and caveats: The amount of clinical and demographic metadata varied by source and participant and was provided uncurated.

Each collaborating institution followed its own protocols to collect whole blood in K2EDTA tubes. For TCRbeta analysis, collaborators shipped samples as frozen whole blood, isolated PBMCs, or DNA extracted from either of those sample types. The sequenced material came from peripheral blood. This clonotype originated in a man in his forties with active or convalescent COVID-19.

In nucleotides, the sequence is TGTGCCAGTAGTATCCGGACAGGGCCCATGAACTATGGCTACACCTTC. This gives the protein CASSIRTGPMNYGYTF. The chain couples TRBV19 to TRBJ1-2, with 8 bases matching TRBD1. V loses 3 bases at its end and J loses 2 bases; junction bases beyond the gene matches: 8. The CDR3 covers 16 residues, taking in both the cysteine and the phenylalanine. Here the CDR3 DNA is all that survives: 48 bases in frame from base 1. Per the germline V gene (reference sequence), LNHDA is the CDR1 and SQIVND is the CDR2.